Below, one TCR beta chain is given with its context. There are many counts of this clonotype. There is no known antigen for this receptor. Qualities for individual bases were not recorded, and no much larger clone is one base off. CDR1 and CDR2 are read off the germline V gene (reference sequence) as SEHNR and FQNEAQ. V loses 1 base, J loses 7 bases, and the germline ends lie 14 bases apart. The CDR3 spans 15 residues, from the cysteine through the phenylalanine. The DNA shown is the 45-base CDR3, in frame from base 1. This record comes from a study of T cells after yellow fever vaccination (dated by TCRdb to between 2017 and 2020). Regarding the complete study: Libraries from fractions with low cell numbers were prepared with the SMART-Seq v4 Ultra Low Input RNA kit. To track T-cell clones before and after primary and booster YFV17D yellow fever vaccination, bulk TCR alpha and beta repertoires were sequenced longitudinally. Two healthy male donors, one aged 18 to 29 and one aged 30 to 40 years, made up the cohort. Bulk PBMC replicates and cell subsets were isolated from blood drawn at multiple timepoints before and after both primary and secondary immunization. Here is what the overall study found, with its caveats: The study included only a couple of donors, which limits how far the findings can be generalized. FACS-sorted repertoires could contain abundant contaminating clonotypes from the bulk population, so computational filtering was required. A small share of clonotypes was detected in both CD4 and CD8 compartments, with the overlap likely arising from convergent recombination. After the booster, most clones that had expanded after primary vaccination were detected again (over 95% of CD4 and around 88% of CD8), suggesting broad maintenance of memory. The secondary T-cell response was found to be weaker but faster than the primary response, with a peak reached on day 5 rather than on day 15.

TCR cDNA was synthesized by 5'RACE template switching, through which a universal primer site and unique molecular identifiers were introduced. cDNA synthesis was primed from both the TCR alpha and TCR beta constant segments. Library amplification involved two PCR steps, and the second step added sample barcodes and sequencing adapters. Libraries were sequenced on Illumina HiSeq 2500 (2x100 bp) or NovaSeq (2x150 bp). Turning to the authors' computational methods: MIGEC was used to demultiplex reads and collapse the reads into UMI consensus sequences, and MiXCR was used for V(D)J alignment. Clonotypes responding to the vaccine were identified with edgeR on replicate PBMC samples, with the criteria of FDR below 0.01 and a log2 fold change above 5 up to day 15. Bulk clonotypes were assigned CD4 or CD8 identity according to which sequenced CD4 or CD8 repertoire held them at higher abundance. TCRdb redid the processing of the public reads, applying fastp at Q25 and MiXCR, and retained in-frame beta chains. Rows merge per CDR3 protein into single entries with the most common DNA and genes. TCRdb assigned the V and J calls; the authors' analysis was not used. This sample comprises about 30,000 distinct CDR3 sequences, 3.5% to 5% of them detected only once. Roughly half of the sample is held by the ten biggest clonotypes.

The sample's treatment or condition label, in plain terms: live attenuated yellow fever vaccine strain. PBMCs were isolated from peripheral blood using a standard Ficoll-Paque protocol. Dynabeads CD4 and CD8 positive selection kits were used to isolate the CD4 and CD8 T-cell fractions. TriZol was used to extract RNA from bulk PBMCs, CD4 and CD8 fractions, and dextramer-positive and dextramer-negative fractions. The sequencing here drew on CD8+ T cells sorted from PBMCs, taken 5 days after the yellow fever booster vaccination. The V and J genes are TRBV7-9 and TRBJ2-1; the D gene is perhaps TRBD1 or TRBD2, as each covers 5 bases. This TCR was recovered from a man aged 25-40 years who received the YFV17D yellow fever vaccine. The CDR3 in this case is CASSLGPTGPNEQFF. At the DNA level, the sequence is TGTGCCAGCAGCTTAGGGCCCACGGGGCCTAATGAGCAGTTCTTC.